This passage covers 28 T cell receptor beta chains from one sample sequenced in a study of regulatory T cells in long-lasting Graves disease. According to the study, TCR beta libraries were built with iRepertoire HTBI primers and CDR3-region Arm-PCR. TCRdb independently ran MiXCR on the multiplex PCR reads; one entry per CDR3 protein. The table records around 470,000 distinct CDR3 sequences, 14% of them present only once. As to time point: newly diagnosed GD, antithyroid drugs for less than 3 months. From PBMCs, RNA was extracted and then used to make the TCR library. These data were likewise used in another study, on T cells in Graves' hyperthyroidism and ophthalmopathy.

Sequences were derived from peripheral blood mononuclear cells (PBMCs), sampled at new diagnosis, from a patient treated with antithyroid drugs. These receptors all come from a woman aged 45-60 years with Graves disease.

The rearrangement links TRBV5-1 to TRBJ2-7; D possibly corresponds to TRBD2 (6 bases). Germline V gene data show CDR1 as SGHRS and CDR2 as YFSETQ. Deletions cut 0 bases from V and 0 bases from J, with 16 bases between. The CDR3 has 17 amino acids. CDR3 nucleotide sequence: TGCGCCAGCAGCTTGGGCGGGGATGCGTGGGCCTCCTACGAGCAGTACTTC. This sequence encodes CASSLGGDAWASYEQYF.

The sample holds many counts of this clonotype. The chain joins TRBV27 to TRBJ2-1; no clear D. The germline V and J ends were trimmed by 3 bases and 8 bases, with 17 bases remaining between them. Germline V gene data show CDR1 as MNHEY and CDR2 as SMNVEV (reference sequence). There are 15 residues in the CDR3. As DNA, the CDR3 is TGTGCCAGCAGTTTCTCCCGCGGCCTCGGTGATGAGCAGTTCTTC. It translates to CASSFSRGLGDEQFF.

This clonotype was observed many times. The chain couples TRBV5-1 to TRBJ2-1, with 12 positions matching TRBD2. Trimming removed 4 bases from V and 2 bases from J; junction bases left unmatched: 4. This CDR3 has 16 amino acids. Germline V CDR1 and CDR2: SGHRS, YFSETQ. As DNA, the CDR3 is TGCGCCAGCAGCACTAGGACTAGCGGGACCTACAATGAGCAGTTCTTC. Its translation: CASSTRTSGTYNEQFF.

Worth noting for this clonotype: At one end, the junction sequence differs from germline, possibly due to a read error. The chain is built from TRBV9 and TRBJ2-7, with D tentatively TRBD1 or TRBD2 (5 bases each). This CDR3 has 16 amino acids. In germline, CDR1 is SGDLS, CDR2 YYNGEE. CDR3 sequence reads: CASSPTGPISSYAQYF. The DNA for the CDR3 is TGTGCCAGCAGCCCGACGGGACCGATAAGCTCCTACGCGCAGTACTTC.

This clonotype was picked up a small number of times. The chain carries TRBV3-1 and TRBJ1-5, with D perhaps TRBD1 (5 bases). This CDR3 has 15 residues. Germline-derived CDR1 and CDR2 are LGHDT and YNNKEL (reference sequence). Trimming removed 3 bases from V and 2 bases from J, with 11 bases in between. CDR3 in amino acids: CASSHSGTRNQPQHF. CDR3 DNA sequence: TGTGCCAGCAGCCATTCAGGGACCCGCAATCAGCCCCAGCATTTT.

This clonotype has more than one count but fewer than ten. The chain has TRBV9 and TRBJ2-7, with D hard to call. This CDR3 has 14 amino acids. V lost 0 bases to trimming and J lost 1 base, with 8 bases between them. Germline V gene sequence: CDR1 SGDLS, CDR2 YYNGEE. The CDR3 loop reads CASSVDLGSYEQYF. In nucleotides, the CDR3 is TGTGCCAGCAGCGTAGATCTGGGTTCCTACGAGCAGTACTTC. Full variable domain (rest looked up from reference TRBV9 and TRBJ2-7): DSGVTQTPKHLITATGQRVTLRCSPRSGDLSVYWYQQSLDQGLQFLIQYYNGEERAKGNILERFSAQQFPDLHSELNLSSLELGDSALYFCASSVDLGSYEQYFGPGTRLTVT.

The chain recombines TRBV10-2 with TRBJ2-4; no reliable D call. The germline CDR1 and CDR2 sequences are WSHSY and SAAADI. V was shortened by 3 bases and J by 0 bases, with 3 bases between the two germline ends. CDR3 length: 13 amino acids. CDR3 sequence: CASSDLAKNIQYF. CDR3 DNA sequence: TGCGCCAGCAGTGATTTAGCCAAAAACATTCAGTACTTC.

In the case of this clonotype: At one end, the junction sequence differs from germline, possibly due to a read error. CDR3 sequence (DNA): TGTGCCACCAGTGAACGGCGGGTCCGCTTC. It translates to CATSERRVRF. This chain links TRBV24-1 with TRBJ2-7; D is possibly TRBD2 (5 bases). The CDR3 spans 10 residues. Germline V gene data show CDR1 as KGHDR and CDR2 as SFDVKD.

This clonotype occurred a few times. The rearrangement links TRBV9 to TRBJ2-1; TRBD2 matches 8 bases. Germline trimming cut 0 bases from V and 3 bases from J; bases unmatched to any gene: 14. Germline-derived CDR1 and CDR2 are SGDLS and YYNGEE. The CDR3 covers 19 residues. CDR3 sequence: CASSVGALYSGTFYNEQFF. The CDR3 DNA sequence: TGTGCCAGCAGCGTAGGTGCCCTTTATAGCGGGACCTTCTACAATGAGCAGTTCTTC.

This clonotype came up a few times. The rearrangement links TRBV6-2 or TRBV6-3 to TRBJ2-7; D is uncertain. This CDR3 region has 16 residues. V was shortened by 2 bases and J by 0 bases, with 14 bases between the two germline ends. Germline CDR1 reads MNHEY; CDR2 reads SVGEGT. The chain's CDR3 is CASSYRQADYSYEQYF. The CDR3 DNA is TGTGCCAGCAGTTACCGCCAGGCAGATTACTCCTACGAGCAGTACTTC.

The chain carries TRBV6-5 and TRBJ2-1; 7 bases align to TRBD1. The CDR3 extends over 15 amino acids. From germline, CDR1 is MNHEY and CDR2 SVGAGI. The trim removed 2 bases at V and 4 bases at J, leaving 5 bases unmatched. The CDR3, as DNA: TGTGCCAGCAGTTACAGGGGACAGCTGTACAATGAGCAGTTCTTC. Protein sequence: CASSYRGQLYNEQFF.

This chain links TRBV20-1 with TRBJ2-7; 9 bases fit TRBD2. V lost 3 bases to trimming and J lost 2 bases; unmatched junction nucleotides: 5. The CDR3 has 14 residues. Germline-derived CDR1 and CDR2 are DFQATT and SNEGSKA (reference sequence). CDR3 bases: TGCAGTGCTAGGACTAGCGGAGGCACCTACGAGCAGTACTTC. It yields the protein CSARTSGGTYEQYF.

This clonotype was detected only a few times. The V gene is TRBV5-6, the J gene TRBJ2-2; possibly TRBD1 for D (5 bases). Per the germline V gene, CDR1 is SGHDT and CDR2 is YYEEEE. The CDR3 is 15 amino acids. V dropped 1 base and J dropped 0 bases, with 7 bases sitting between them. The CDR3 spells CASSLYRTNTGELFF. CDR3 in DNA: TGTGCCAGCAGCTTGTACAGGACGAACACCGGGGAGCTGTTTTTT.

This clonotype has a count of ten or more. The gene calls are TRBV10-3 and TRBJ2-2; no clear D gene. CDR3 size: 16 residues. Germline CDR1 is ENHRY and CDR2 is SYGVKD. V was pared by 2 bases and J by 5 bases, with 15 bases between. Here the CDR3 reads CAISEEVGKETGELFF. In DNA form, the CDR3 reads TGTGCCATCAGTGAGGAAGTTGGGAAGGAGACCGGGGAGCTGTTTTTT.

This clonotype was seen many times. This chain joins TRBV30 and TRBJ2-4, with a possible D match to TRBD2 (5 bases). From germline, CDR1 is GTSNPN and CDR2 SVGIG (reference sequence). V was trimmed by 2 bases and J by 2 bases, leaving 10 bases between them. The CDR3 has 14 residues. The CDR3 DNA reads as TGTGCCTGGAGTCCCCCCGGGACCAAAAACATTCAGTACTTC. It specifies CAWSPPGTKNIQYF.

This chain uses TRBV4-1 with TRBJ2-7; D unresolved. Germline values: CDR1 MGHRA, CDR2 YSYEKL. CDR3 length: 15 amino acids. Trimming stripped 0 bases from V and 1 base from J, with 10 bases between. DNA of the CDR3: TGCGCCAGCAGCCAAGAAGAGACGGATTCCTACGAGCAGTACTTC. Encoded protein: CASSQEETDSYEQYF.

Ten or more counts support this clonotype. The chain has TRBV20-1 and TRBJ2-5; D might be TRBD1 or TRBD2, each matching 5 bases. The CDR3 contains 14 residues. V lost 3 bases and J 4 bases, leaving 15 bases between the germline ends. Germline-derived CDR1 and CDR2 are DFQATT and SNEGSKA (reference sequence). The CDR3 is CSASGTPRRETQYF. DNA for the CDR3: TGCAGTGCTAGTGGGACGCCCCGGAGAGAGACCCAGTACTTC.

The chain is built from TRBV5-1 and TRBJ2-1; no clear D. Germline CDR1 reads SGHRS; CDR2 reads YFSETQ. The V gene lost 6 bases and the J gene lost 0 bases, with 10 bases spanning the gap. The CDR3 runs 14 residues. The CDR3 protein is CASKVQSSYNEQFF. For the CDR3, the DNA is TGCGCCAGCAAGGTACAGAGCTCCTACAATGAGCAGTTCTTC.

The J gene is TRBJ2-2, the V gene TRBV7-2; D not certain. Trimming cost V 5 bases and J 8 bases, with 9 bases left between them. This CDR3 has 12 residues. The germline V gene has CDR1 SGHTA and CDR2 FQGNSA. CDR3 DNA: TGTGCCAGCAGCCCAGTGGTAGGGGAGCTGTTTTTT. Amino acid sequence: CASSPVVGELFF.

The chain links TRBV9 to TRBJ2-3, with D possibly matching TRBD2 (6 bases). Germline V lookup: CDR1 SGDLS, CDR2 YYNGEE. The CDR3 is 13 amino acids. The ends were cut back, 0 bases at V and 5 bases at J, with 7 bases in the middle. The DNA for the CDR3 is TGTGCCAGCAGCGTAGGGGGGGAAGATACGCAGTATTTT. This codes for CASSVGGEDTQYF.

This clonotype has a count of ten or more. The chain couples TRBV6-1 to TRBJ2-1, with 11 bases lining up with TRBD2. The CDR3 has 16 residues. The trim removed 7 bases at V and 9 bases at J, leaving 14 bases unmatched. Per the germline V gene, CDR1 is MNHNS and CDR2 is SASEGT. The CDR3: CASNVDGSGRGSEQFF. The CDR3, as DNA: TGTGCCAGCAACGTTGATGGTAGCGGGAGGGGGAGTGAGCAGTTCTTC.

This clonotype was picked up many times. The chain joins TRBV20-1 to TRBJ2-3; maybe TRBD2 (6 bases). CDR3 size: 15 residues. Germline CDR1 DFQATT, CDR2 SNEGSKA (reference sequence). Between the trimmed V and J ends, which lost 0 bases and 2 bases, there was a span of 12 bases. The CDR3 DNA reads TGCAGTGCTAGAGATCCGGGACTTCCCACAGATACGCAGTATTTT. As protein: CSARDPGLPTDTQYF.

The table lists this clonotype with many counts. The chain employs TRBV12-3 or TRBV12-4 and TRBJ1-1; D might be TRBD1 (6 bases). The V end was cut by 3 bases, the J end by 8 bases, with 10 bases between. There are 12 residues in the CDR3. CDR3 amino acids: CASSLGASEAFF. The CDR3 DNA reads as TGTGCCAGCAGTTTGGGGGCTTCGGAAGCTTTCTTT.

At least ten counts were recorded for this clonotype. The chain uses TRBV4-2 and TRBJ2-1, with TRBD1 matching 9 bases. CDR3 size: 15 residues. Unmatched junction bases numbered 10, after V lost 4 bases and J lost 9 bases. Germline loops: CDR1 LGHNA, CDR2 YNFKEQ. CDR3 nucleotide sequence: TGTGCCAGCAGCCTTACAGGGGGCGGGGATGCTGAGCAGTTCTTC. It yields the protein CASSLTGGGDAEQFF.

The rearrangement links TRBV12-3 or TRBV12-4 to TRBJ1-6; D call uncertain. The CDR3 consists of 17 residues. Trimming took off 2 bases at V and 0 bases at J, with 11 bases between the two ends. The CDR3 bases are TGTGCCAGCAGTTTACAGCAGTCGAGCTCCTATAATTCACCCCTCCACTTT. Protein: CASSLQQSSSYNSPLHF.

At least ten counts were recorded for this clonotype. This chain joins TRBV6-5 and TRBJ2-7; D ambiguous. The V end was cut by 0 bases, the J end by 1 base, with 4 bases between. Per the germline V gene, CDR1 is MNHEY and CDR2 is SVGAGI. The CDR3 has 13 amino acids. CDR3 residues: CASSYSTSYEQYF. The CDR3 region has the DNA TGTGCCAGCAGTTACTCTACGTCCTACGAGCAGTACTTC.

The CDR3 bases are TGTGCCAGCAGCTTCTTTAGCGGTCACAATGAGCAGTTCTTC. Translated, it gives CASSFFSGHNEQFF. The chain joins TRBV11-2 to TRBJ2-1; D is perhaps TRBD2 (6 bases). From germline, CDR1 is SGHAT and CDR2 FQNNGV. Trimming removed 3 bases at V and 5 bases at J, with 11 bases between. The CDR3 consists of 14 residues.

This clonotype has only a few counts. The CDR3 loop reads CASRAGIGETQYF. The CDR3 nucleotides read TGTGCCAGCAGGGCTGGGATAGGGGAGACCCAGTACTTC. The chain is built from TRBV7-3 and TRBJ2-5; D ambiguous. The V end was cut by 6 bases, the J end by 5 bases, with 13 bases between. Germline assignment: CDR1 SGHTA and CDR2 FQGTGA. The CDR3 runs to 13 residues.